Below, 12 T cell receptor beta chains from the same sample are listed, as sequenced in a study of control samples from healthy donors and cancer patients (dated by TCRdb to about 2020). Library preparation used the immunoSEQ multiplex PCR assay. TCRdb took this table from immuneACCESS and kept in-frame rearrangements with V and J called. Such tables lack part of the clones; where checked against another copy, unresolved V genes explain under half of the gap, and the rest is unexplained. For this sample the table gives under 150,000 clones, of which around nine tenths were detected only once. The ten largest clones represent around 7.6% of the sample. Sequencing was carried out using PBMCs. These receptors came from a man in his forties or fifties with head and neck cancer.

The V and J genes are TRBV4-2 and TRBJ1-2, with 7 positions matching TRBD1. CDR3 size: 14 residues. Germline-derived CDR1 and CDR2 are LGHNA and YNFKEQ. V shed 3 bases, J shed 8 bases, and the junction held 9 bases outside the gene matches. The CDR3 DNA sequence: TGTGCCAGCAGCCAGCCTGACAGGGCGGAGGGCTACACCTTC. Its protein product is CASSQPDRAEGYTF.

The chain is built from TRBV11-2 and TRBJ1-3; 9 bases align to TRBD1. CDR3 length equals 14 residues. V was pared by 5 bases and J by 7 bases, with 6 bases of the junction left unmatched. Germline V gene lookup returns CDR1 SGHAT and CDR2 FQNNGV. The CDR3 here is CASSVRDRVNTIYF. The CDR3, as DNA: TGTGCCAGCAGCGTCCGGGACAGGGTTAACACCATATATTTT.

The chain uses TRBV7-8 and TRBJ1-5, with TRBD1 identical over 7 bases. Germline CDR1 reads SGHVS; CDR2 reads FQNEAQ. The CDR3 is 18 amino acids. V was clipped by 5 bases and J by 0 bases; unmatched bases: 13. CDR3 in DNA: TGTGCCAGCAGCCCCGGGACAGACGGAGGGTTTAGCAATCAGCCCCAGCATTTT. It translates to CASSPGTDGGFSNQPQHF. The variable domain in full, completed from reference TRBV7-8 and TRBJ1-5, reads GAGVSQSPRYKVAKRGQDVALRCDPISGHVSLFWYQQALGQGPEFLTYFQNEAQLDKSGLPSDRFFAERPEGSVSTLKIQRTQQEDSAVYLCASSPGTDGGFSNQPQHFGDGTRLSIL.

The rearrangement links TRBV11-2 to TRBJ2-3; either TRBD1 or TRBD2 may supply D (5 bases each). CDR3 length: 17 amino acids. CDR1 SGHAT and CDR2 FQNNGV come from the germline V gene. Trimming removed 1 base at V and 2 bases at J, with 16 bases between. The CDR3 DNA reads as TGTGCCAGCAGCTTAGCAAAAGGAGGACACTACACAGATACGCAGTATTTT. This encodes CASSLAKGGHYTDTQYF.

The chain recombines TRBV7-9 with TRBJ2-7; the D is unclear. With 1 base removed from V and 0 bases from J, the gap between germline ends came to 13 bases. This CDR3 has 16 residues. Germline V gene sequence: CDR1 SEHNR, CDR2 FQNEAQ (reference sequence). The CDR3 reads CASSLGVQSSSYEQYF. The CDR3 DNA follows: TGTGCCAGCAGCTTAGGGGTTCAGAGCAGCTCCTACGAGCAGTACTTC.

The genes are TRBV10-2 and TRBJ2-1; D possibly corresponds to TRBD2 (6 bases). This CDR3 region has 14 residues. V was shortened by 5 bases and J by 6 bases, with 14 bases between the two germline ends. Germline CDR1 is WSHSY and CDR2 is SAAADI. In DNA form, the CDR3 reads TGCGCCAGCAGTAACCCTGGGAGGATCAATGAGCAGTTCTTC. This gives the protein CASSNPGRINEQFF.

The chain carries TRBV6-1 and TRBJ2-3; 10 nucleotides match TRBD2. Looked up from germline, CDR1 is MNHNS and CDR2 is SASEGT. The CDR3 totals 17 residues. The ends lost 4 bases at V and 5 bases at J; junction bases unmatched: 12. The CDR3 nucleotides are TGTGCCAGCAGTGGCGGCTCTAGCGGGAGTTCTCGAGATACGCAGTATTTT. The encoded protein is CASSGGSSGSSRDTQYF.

J is TRBJ1-4 and V is TRBV5-5, with D perhaps matching TRBD1 (5 bases). Trimming took off 2 bases at V and 3 bases at J, with 11 bases between the two ends. Per germline, CDR1 SGHKS and CDR2 YYEKEE (reference sequence). The CDR3 sequence is 15 residues long. Written as DNA, the CDR3 is TGTGCCAGCAGCTTCCTGGGGGGATCTAATGAAAAACTGTTTTTT. It encodes CASSFLGGSNEKLFF.

V usage is TRBV5-5 and J usage is TRBJ2-2; D may be TRBD1 or TRBD2 (5 bases each). V was cut by 1 base and J by 7 bases, with 11 bases left in between. The CDR3 has 14 residues. Germline lookup yields CDR1 SGHKS and CDR2 YYEKEE (reference sequence). Here the CDR3 DNA reads TGTGCCAGCAGCTTGTGGGGGAGCGGCGGGGAGCTGTTTTTT. Protein sequence: CASSLWGSGGELFF.

The gene calls are TRBV9 and TRBJ2-5; D might be TRBD2 (5 bases). Germline V lookup: CDR1 SGDLS, CDR2 YYNGEE. CDR3 length: 14 amino acids. V lost 3 bases to trimming and J lost 5 bases, with 14 bases between them. The CDR3 DNA reads TGTGCCAGCAGCGCCGGGGTAGCTCGGGAGACCCAGTACTTC. It translates to CASSAGVARETQYF.

The genes are TRBV25-1 and TRBJ2-1, with D possibly TRBD1 on 5 matching bases. CDR3 length: 14 amino acids. Germline CDR1 is MGHDK and CDR2 is SYGVNS. V was pared by 4 bases and J by 1 base, with 8 bases between. This CDR3 is CASSVPGSYNEQFF. In nucleotides, the CDR3 is TGTGCCAGCAGTGTGCCAGGGTCCTACAATGAGCAGTTCTTC.

The genes are TRBV5-5 and TRBJ1-1; 11 nucleotides line up with TRBD1. Germline loops: CDR1 SGHKS, CDR2 YYEKEE (reference sequence). Trimming removed 4 bases from V and 5 bases from J; junction bases left unmatched: 16. The CDR3 runs to 18 residues. The CDR3 loop reads CASSVTSGQGAFGTEAFF. The CDR3 DNA is TGTGCCAGCAGCGTCACGTCAGGACAGGGGGCTTTTGGAACTGAAGCTTTCTTT.